This T cell receptor (beta chain) was recorded in a study of blood T cell repertoires in COVID-19. This clone was observed a handful of times. V shed 5 bases and J 8 bases; nucleotides not matched to a gene: 14. The CDR3 totals 17 residues. Germline CDR1 and CDR2: SGHNT and YENEEA. Per the study methods: Amplification from reference gene primers served as the basis for estimated nucleated cell counts. The data were produced by immunoSEQ multiplex PCR, yet TCRdb's version contains in-frame clones alone and is incomplete. Clonal size and the V and J genes are those of that table, whereas D and trimming came from the DNA. The sample records roughly 120,000 clones, around 64% being singletons.

The receptor was isolated from a human donor with acute or convalescent COVID-19. The donor label of this sample is uncertain. Source material: peripheral blood. The V gene is TRBV11-3, the J gene TRBJ2-1; 11 nucleotides align to TRBD1. CDR3 residues: CASSPSPWDRGLDEQFF. The CDR3 DNA sequence: TGTGCCAGCAGCCCCTCTCCTTGGGACAGGGGGTTGGATGAGCAGTTCTTC.